This TCR beta chain was documented in a study of vaccination and CD4 T cells after COVID-19. Germline assignment: CDR1 MDHEN and CDR2 SYDVKM. V lost 2 bases to trimming and J lost 4 bases, with 18 bases between them. The length of the CDR3 is 16 residues. General observations from the study: For convalescent patients, 304 of the 307 vaccine-specific clones analyzed were classified as spike mono-reactive.

Concerning this clonotype itself: Antigen: not known.

The treatment: roughly 11-day PBMC culture with coronavirus spike peptide pools or control peptides (ViraFEST assay). ViraFEST enlarged antigen-specific T cell populations with peptide pools and afterwards sequenced TCRs. With the Oncomine TCR Beta short-read assay, DNA from cultured CD4+ T cells was sequenced. Via MiXCR, TCRdb re-called the PCR reads, giving one row per CDR3 protein. The sample shows some 17,000 distinct CDR3 sequences, 35% to 40% of them seen only once. The V and J genes are TRBV28 and TRBJ2-7; D gene uncertain. The sequenced sample consisted of CD4+ T cells from blood, cultured in vitro. The receptor's source is a human donor who had recovered from COVID-19. Here the CDR3 DNA reads TGTGCCAGCAGTTTAAGTTTCCCAGCGAAATTGTACGAGCAGTACTTC. Translating gives CASSLSFPAKLYEQYF.